This T cell receptor beta chain was identified during a study of CD8+ T cells in alopecia areata. V was pared by 5 bases and J by 5 bases, with 10 bases between. CDR3 size: 12 residues. Germline V gene lookup returns CDR1 SGHTA and CDR2 FQGNSA. This clone was counted between two and nine times. Treatment indicated: oral pan-JAK inhibitor, 5-10 mg twice daily. The authors extracted RNA and reverse transcribed it into cDNA as the sequencing template. Sequenced by immunoSEQ multiplex PCR; TCRdb stores in-frame clones only, minus some. This table has about 140,000 clones, around four fifths appearing once.

This specimen consisted of CD8+ T cells sorted from blood, obtained at week 4, from a patient treated with tofacitinib. The origin of this receptor is a human donor with alopecia areata. The V call is TRBV7-2, the J call TRBJ2-7, with D unresolved. CDR3 nucleotide sequence: TGTGCCAGCAGCCCAGCTCGGGACGAGCAGTACTTC. Protein: CASSPARDEQYF.